These 2 T cell receptor beta chains were all obtained from the same sample, sequenced in a study of cytomegalovirus exposure and HLA in healthy donors. PCR employed 60 Vbeta and 13 Jbeta primers. Measured with immunoSEQ multiplex PCR; TCRdb has only the in-frame clones, and not every one. The data contain 150,000 or so clones, around 84% of them singletons. Sequenced: PBMCs. These receptors were taken from a man between 18 and 29 years old in good health and CMV-seronegative.

This chain links TRBV4-2 with TRBJ1-2; D is unresolved. Germline V lookup: CDR1 LGHNA, CDR2 YNFKEQ. The CDR3 has 13 amino acids. V was shortened by 2 bases and J by 7 bases, with 11 bases between the two germline ends. Here the CDR3 reads CASSQRGGGGYTF. The DNA for the CDR3 is TGTGCCAGCAGCCAACGGGGAGGTGGTGGCTACACCTTC.

V gene TRBV7-3 combines with J gene TRBJ2-3; D unclear. CDR3 length: 14 amino acids. The germline V gene has CDR1 SGHTA and CDR2 FQGTGA. V lost 3 bases and J 0 bases, leaving 7 bases between the germline ends. CDR3 coding DNA: TGTGCCAGCAGCTTCCTGGCAAGCACAGATACGCAGTATTTT. The encoded protein is CASSFLASTDTQYF.